This T cell receptor beta chain was observed in a study of blood T cell repertoires in COVID-19. Study context: From the United States, Italy and Spain came samples of acute and convalescent COVID-19. PBMCs, B-cell-depleted T cells, or T cells were the source of the cDNA or gDNA that made up the material.

The CDR3 is 15 residues long. Unmatched junction bases numbered 7, after V lost 6 bases and J lost 0 bases. The V gene's germline CDR1 is SNHLY and CDR2 FYNNEI. The assay was immunoSEQ multiplex PCR, and TCRdb's table has in-frame clones only and misses some. Found here are 240,000 or so clones, about 80% of them singletons; the top ten hold about 3.1%. The receptor was derived from a woman of 80 years or more with acute or convalescent COVID-19. The sample consisted of peripheral blood. The chain couples TRBV2 to TRBJ1-1, with TRBD1 matching over 7 bases. The CDR3 region is CASRPTQGMNTEAFF. The CDR3 DNA sequence: TGTGCCAGCAGACCAACACAGGGGATGAACACTGAAGCTTTCTTT.